The 27 T cell receptor beta chains presented below share a single source sample, sequenced in a study of spatial heterogeneity in lung cancer (dated by TCRdb to about 2019). Receptors were amplified or captured by 5' RACE. Sequencing relied on a NextSeq 500. The raw public data were reprocessed by TCRdb itself: fastp quality trimming at Q25, MiXCR clonotype calling, in-frame beta chains only. Under each unique CDR3 protein, matching rows form one entry showing the most common genes and DNA. Counted in this sample were around 110,000 distinct CDR3 sequences; 10% to 15% of them appeared once. The leading ten clones occupy 16% of the sample. Interpreted using the paper, the time point label stands for: blood at routine non-recurrence follow-up after resection. TCR sequencing used whole RNA extracted from tumor and nontumor lung tissue, or from cryopreserved PBMC samples, without cell sorting. The sequencing here drew on PBMCs, taken at follow-up. The receptors originated from a male donor with early-stage non-small cell lung cancer.

The chain couples TRBV28 to TRBJ2-6; D is unresolved. Trimming stripped 7 bases from V and 1 base from J, with 5 bases between. Germline loops: CDR1 MDHEN, CDR2 SYDVKM. The CDR3 has 13 residues. The CDR3 here is CASNRSGANVLTF. The CDR3 nucleotides are TGTGCCAGCAATAGGTCTGGGGCCAACGTCCTGACTTTC.

This clonotype has at least ten counts. This chain joins TRBV20-1 and TRBJ1-1, with D hard to call. The germline V and J ends were trimmed by 0 bases and 5 bases, with 13 bases remaining between them. This CDR3 comprises 14 residues. Germline V gene data show CDR1 as DFQATT and CDR2 as SNEGSKA (reference sequence). CDR3 sequence: CSARDNHGWTEAFF. The CDR3 coding sequence is TGCAGTGCTAGAGATAACCACGGGTGGACTGAAGCTTTCTTT.

The rearrangement links TRBV6-5 to TRBJ2-3; the D call may be TRBD1 or TRBD2 (6 bases each). This CDR3 has 16 amino acids. V was cut by 0 bases and J by 2 bases, with 12 bases left in between. Germline-derived CDR1 and CDR2 are MNHEY and SVGAGI. The CDR3: CASSYSYRGPTDTQYF. CDR3 DNA: TGTGCCAGCAGTTACTCGTATCGGGGGCCCACAGATACGCAGTATTTT.

This clonotype was counted many times. This chain's CDR3 is CASSQSGTANEKLFF. CDR3 bases: TGTGCCAGCAGCCAGAGCGGGACAGCCAATGAAAAACTGTTTTTT. The chain couples TRBV3-1 to TRBJ1-4, with 7 bases identical to TRBD1. Germline CDR1 is LGHDT and CDR2 is YNNKEL (reference sequence). The junction had 6 bases not matched to a gene; V was cut back by 3 bases and J by 5 bases. This CDR3 has 15 residues.

This chain uses TRBV5-1 with TRBJ2-2; no clear D. The CDR3 is 14 residues long. V lost 4 bases to trimming and J lost 3 bases, with 10 bases between them. Germline assignment: CDR1 SGHRS and CDR2 YFSETQ. The CDR3 here is CASSALLDTGELFF. In DNA form, the CDR3 reads TGCGCCAGCAGCGCCCTCTTAGACACCGGGGAGCTGTTTTTT.

A few counts support this clonotype. The chain uses TRBV9 and TRBJ1-6, with D possibly matching TRBD1 (5 bases). CDR1 is SGDLS and CDR2 is YYNGEE in the germline V gene. The length of the CDR3 is 15 residues. V lost 3 bases to trimming and J lost 3 bases, with 10 bases between them. The CDR3 is CASSGGQNYNSPLHF. The CDR3 DNA sequence: TGTGCCAGCAGCGGTGGACAAAACTATAATTCACCCCTCCACTTT.

This clonotype was counted at least ten times. The chain has TRBV20-1 and TRBJ2-3; D ambiguous. The V end was cut by 3 bases, the J end by 2 bases, with 9 bases between. This CDR3 contains 13 residues. Germline CDR1 is DFQATT and CDR2 is SNEGSKA (reference sequence). The CDR3 DNA is TGCAGTGCTAGTGGGCCGTACACAGATACGCAGTATTTT. As protein: CSASGPYTDTQYF.

There are a few counts of this clonotype. V usage is TRBV7-8 and J usage is TRBJ1-5; the D is unclear. Germline V gene sequence: CDR1 SGHVS, CDR2 FQNEAQ. Trimming took 4 bases from V and 0 from J, leaving 7 bases between them. CDR3 length: 14 residues. The DNA of the CDR3 is TGTGCCAGCAGCTCTCTTTATAGCAATCAGCCCCAGCATTTT. It codes for CASSSLYSNQPQHF.

There are many counts of this clonotype. The CDR3 region has the DNA TGTGCCAGCAGTTTCGAGGGGAGCACCTACAATGAGCAGTTCTTC. Its protein is CASSFEGSTYNEQFF. The chain combines TRBV28 with TRBJ2-1; D assignment may be TRBD1 or TRBD2 (5 bases each). Germline CDR1 is MDHEN and CDR2 is SYDVKM. Trimming removed 3 bases at V and 2 bases at J, with 11 bases between. The CDR3 is 15 residues long.

The chain has TRBV20-1 and TRBJ2-7; 8 nucleotides match TRBD1. Germline-derived CDR1 and CDR2 are DFQATT and SNEGSKA (reference sequence). This CDR3 contains 14 residues. The V and J ends lost 4 bases and 4 bases, in that order; junction bases with no gene match: 9. CDR3 DNA sequence: TGCAGTGCTATTAGGGGGACAGGTGTTTACGAGCAGTACTTC. Translated: CSAIRGTGVYEQYF.

This clonotype was recorded a few times. This chain connects TRBV12-3 or TRBV12-4 to TRBJ1-5; D is unresolved. CDR3 length: 14 residues. The V gene lost 3 bases and the J gene lost 1 base, with 7 bases spanning the gap. CDR3 residues: CASSFWQSNQPQHF. As DNA, the CDR3 is TGTGCCAGCAGTTTTTGGCAAAGCAATCAGCCCCAGCATTTT.

Ten or more counts support this clonotype. The genes are TRBV28 and TRBJ2-3, with 10 nucleotides matching TRBD2. Germline V CDR1 and CDR2: MDHEN, SYDVKM. V shed 3 bases, J shed 2 bases, and the junction held 2 bases outside the gene matches. This CDR3 contains 15 residues. The CDR3 reads CASSFSGGPTDTQYF. For the CDR3, the DNA is TGTGCCAGCAGTTTTAGCGGGGGGCCCACAGATACGCAGTATTTT. The variable domain in full, completed from reference TRBV28 and TRBJ2-3, reads DVKVTQSSRYLVKRTGEKVFLECVQDMDHENMFWYRQDPGLGLRLIYFSYDVKMKEKGDIPEGYSVSREKKERFSLILESASTNQTSMYLCASSFSGGPTDTQYFGPGTRLTVL.

The rearrangement uses TRBV27 and TRBJ2-5; D remains ambiguous. The V gene lost 3 bases and the J gene lost 7 bases, with 12 bases spanning the gap. The CDR3 length is 13 residues. Germline values: CDR1 MNHEY, CDR2 SMNVEV (reference sequence). CDR3 sequence reads: CASSFGDLGTQYF. For the CDR3, the DNA is TGTGCCAGCAGTTTTGGAGACTTGGGGACCCAGTACTTC.

The chain couples TRBV5-4 to TRBJ2-3; D unresolved. Trimming left V 9 bases short and J 1 base short, with 15 bases between. The CDR3 spans 14 residues. Germline V gene sequence: CDR1 SGHNT, CDR2 YYREEE (reference sequence). The DNA for the CDR3 is TGTGCCACCCTTAGTGAGAGCCGCACAGATACGCAGTATTTT. Its protein product is CATLSESRTDTQYF.

The rearrangement uses TRBV20-1 and TRBJ2-3, with 14 bases lining up with TRBD2. Germline CDR1 is DFQATT and CDR2 is SNEGSKA (reference sequence). The CDR3 runs 16 residues. With 1 base clipped from V and 5 bases from J, the junction kept 5 bases outside the gene matches. The CDR3 spells CSARGGTSGGLDTQYF. CDR3 bases: TGCAGTGCTAGAGGCGGGACTAGCGGGGGTTTAGATACGCAGTATTTT.

Many counts were recorded for this clonotype. The genes are TRBV20-1 and TRBJ1-2; D perhaps matches TRBD1 (5 bases). Germline V CDR1 and CDR2: DFQATT, SNEGSKA (reference sequence). Trimming stripped 5 bases from V and 8 bases from J, with 12 bases between. This CDR3 has 11 residues. The chain's CDR3 is CSALSTAGYTF. The CDR3 nucleotides read TGCAGTGCTTTGTCGACAGCCGGCTACACCTTC.

This clonotype was seen at least ten times. Written as DNA, the CDR3 is TGTGCCAGCAGCTCAGGGTCGGGGAATCAGCCCCAGCATTTT. Protein sequence: CASSSGSGNQPQHF. The chain carries TRBV9 and TRBJ1-5, with a weak D call TRBD1 (5 bases). The CDR3 consists of 14 residues. V lost 4 bases to trimming and J lost 4 bases, with 12 bases between them. Looked up from germline, CDR1 is SGDLS and CDR2 is YYNGEE. Full variable domain (missing parts from reference TRBV9 and TRBJ1-5): DSGVTQTPKHLITATGQRVTLRCSPRSGDLSVYWYQQSLDQGLQFLIQYYNGEERAKGNILERFSAQQFPDLHSELNLSSLELGDSALYFCASSSGSGNQPQHFGDGTRLSIL.

Many counts were recorded for this clonotype. V is TRBV7-6 and J is TRBJ2-1, with 13 bases aligning to TRBD2. This CDR3 spans 20 amino acids. Germline V CDR1 and CDR2: SGHVS, FNYEAQ. The junction had 8 bases not matched to a gene; V was cut back by 0 bases and J by 0 bases. CDR3 in DNA: TGTGCCAGCAGCTTAGCCCCCGGGACTAGCGGGATCTACTCCTACAATGAGCAGTTCTTC. Translation: CASSLAPGTSGIYSYNEQFF.

This clonotype was seen many times. V is TRBV12-3 or TRBV12-4 and J is TRBJ2-7; D call uncertain. This CDR3 is built from 13 residues. The V end was cut by 3 bases, the J end by 3 bases, with 9 bases between. The CDR3 protein is CASSFWELYEQYF. The CDR3 DNA sequence: TGTGCCAGCAGTTTTTGGGAACTCTACGAGCAGTACTTC.

J is TRBJ2-7 and V is TRBV7-2; TRBD1 agrees at 7 bases. This CDR3 contains 15 residues. From germline, CDR1 is SGHTA and CDR2 FQGNSA. Unmatched junction bases numbered 10, after V lost 5 bases and J lost 3 bases. This CDR3 is CASSLKPGQNYEQYF. The CDR3 region has the DNA TGTGCCAGCAGCCTAAAACCGGGACAGAACTACGAGCAGTACTTC.

In this sample, this clonotype turned up a few times. CDR3 coding DNA: TGCGCCAGCAGCCCCGGGACAAGTAATTCACCCCTCCACTTT. This sequence encodes CASSPGTSNSPLHF. The J gene is TRBJ1-6, the V gene TRBV5-1; D may be TRBD1 (6 bases). Trimming removed 4 bases from V and 6 bases from J, with 11 bases in between. The CDR3 covers 14 residues. Germline CDR1 and CDR2: SGHRS and YFSETQ. Using reference TRBV5-1 and TRBJ1-6 for the parts outside the CDR3, the full variable domain is KAGVTQTPRYLIKTRGQQVTLSCSPISGHRSVSWYQQTPGQGLQFLFEYFSETQRNKGNFPGRFSGRQFSNSRSEMNVSTLELGDSALYLCASSPGTSNSPLHFGNGTRLTVT.

This clonotype was found many times. This chain uses TRBV15 with TRBJ2-3; D unclear. From germline, CDR1 is LNHNV and CDR2 YYDKDF (reference sequence). CDR3 length equals 16 residues. Trimming removed 8 bases from V and 2 bases from J, with 20 bases in between. The CDR3 bases are TGTGCCACCGCTTTAGGCCTCTTGGCCAACACAGATACGCAGTATTTT. This gives the protein CATALGLLANTDTQYF. Combining the CDR3 with reference TRBV15 and TRBJ2-3 gives the whole variable domain DAMVIQNPRYQVTQFGKPVTLSCSQTLNHNVMYWYQQKSSQAPKLLFHYYDKDFNNEADTPDNFQSRRPNTSFCFLDIRSPGLGDTAMYLCATALGLLANTDTQYFGPGTRLTVL.

The genes are TRBV12-3 or TRBV12-4 and TRBJ1-1; D is ambiguous. The CDR3 is made up of 14 amino acids. Trimming took off 4 bases at V and 0 bases at J, with 9 bases between the two ends. CDR3 in amino acids: CASSSVLMNTEAFF. CDR3 nucleotides: TGTGCCAGCAGTTCCGTACTTATGAACACTGAAGCTTTCTTT.

V and J are TRBV6-2 or TRBV6-3 and TRBJ1-2; D ambiguous. The germline V gene has CDR1 MNHEY and CDR2 SVGEGT. The length of the CDR3 is 16 residues. V was clipped by 3 bases and J by 1 base, with 15 bases between them. CDR3 in DNA: TGTGCCAGCAGTTATCGGACGGAGACTTATAACTATGGCTACACCTTC. Its protein product is CASSYRTETYNYGYTF.

The chain employs TRBV12-3 or TRBV12-4 and TRBJ2-2; 8 nucleotides align to TRBD2. The CDR3 is 16 residues long. The junction had 3 bases not matched to a gene; V was cut back by 0 bases and J by 3 bases. The CDR3, as DNA: TGTGCCAGCAGTTTAGCGGCCGGGGGGGACACCGGGGAGCTGTTTTTT. It encodes CASSLAAGGDTGELFF.

The chain carries TRBV20-1 and TRBJ1-1; 7 nucleotides agree with TRBD1. The CDR3 consists of 14 residues. The J segment lost 3 bases and the V segment lost 1 base, leaving 5 bases of the junction unmatched. CDR1 and CDR2 (germline): DFQATT, SNEGSKA (reference sequence). For the CDR3, the DNA is TGCAGTGCTAGAGTAGGGGGCGCGTACACTGAAGCTTTCTTT. Protein product: CSARVGGAYTEAFF.

This clonotype showed up many times. The chain carries TRBV4-1 and TRBJ1-1; unclear D gene. The germline V gene has CDR1 MGHRA and CDR2 YSYEKL. Between the trimmed V and J ends, which lost 2 bases and 1 base, there was a span of 8 bases. CDR3 length: 14 amino acids. CDR3 in DNA: TGCGCCAGCAGCCAAAATCTCCCGAACACTGAAGCTTTCTTT. Translated: CASSQNLPNTEAFF.